A selection of T cell receptor beta chains follows, all from one sample in a study of technical replicates of blood from several donors. The repertoire was sequenced with immunoSEQ multiplex PCR; TCRdb's copy has only in-frame clones and lacks some. The data show about 62,000 clones, with around 92% seen just once and approximately 5% held by the top ten. Sequencing input: PBMCs. The receptors here all came from a human donor in good health. Some clones in this sample may be carry-over from other donors' samples. Both conserved end residues are part of each CDR3. A D gene is named only where the DNA matches it firmly. Some rows have no size entry. The others give once, few or many, or a class for an expanded clone.

d_call,j_call,clone_size,v_call,cdr3_aa,cdr3_nt
TRBD1,TRBJ2-2,-,TRBV7-2,CASTPGQGHGELFF,TGTGCCAGCACTCCGGGACAGGGACACGGGGAGCTGTTTTTT
-,TRBJ2-7,once,TRBV21-1,CASSKERYGRTSYEQYF,TGTGCCAGCAGCAAAGAGAGGTACGGGAGGACATCCTACGAGCAGTACTTC
-,TRBJ2-1,-,TRBV6-6,CASSYTRLYNEQFF,TGTGCCAGCAGTTACACCCGACTGTACAATGAGCAGTTCTTC
-,TRBJ2-3,-,TRBV7-3,CASSLTAADTQYF,TGTGCCAGCAGCTTAACGGCAGCAGATACGCAGTATTTT
-,TRBJ1-2,-,TRBV5-8,CASSLAAVAGYTF,TGTGCCAGCAGCTTGGCGGCAGTAGCCGGCTACACCTTC
-,TRBJ1-1,-,TRBV6-6,CASSYSSANTEAFF,TGTGCCAGCAGTTACTCGAGTGCGAACACTGAAGCTTTCTTT
TRBD2,TRBJ2-1,few,TRBV11-3,CASSETSGTWQFF,TGTGCCAGCAGCGAGACTAGCGGGACCTGGCAGTTCTTC
-,TRBJ1-6,-,TRBV6-6,CASELSSYNSPLHF,TGTGCCAGCGAACTAAGCTCCTATAATTCACCCCTCCACTTT
-,TRBJ2-1,-,TRBV9,CASSNTWSGEQFF,TGTGCCAGCAGCAATACATGGAGCGGTGAGCAGTTCTTC
-,TRBJ1-4,-,TRBV9,CASSVGVLTESATNEKLFF,TGTGCCAGCAGCGTAGGTGTCCTGACAGAGAGTGCAACTAATGAAAAACTGTTTTTT
-,TRBJ2-3,-,TRBV25-1,CASSRGGADTQYF,TGTGCCAGCAGTCGGGGTGGGGCAGATACGCAGTATTTT
-,TRBJ2-1,once,TRBV7-9,CASSSKVSGKQFF,TGTGCCAGCAGCTCCAAGGTATCGGGGAAGCAGTTCTTC
-,TRBJ2-1,-,TRBV5-6,CASSLRRAGPFTYNEQFF,TGTGCCAGCAGCTTGAGGCGGGCGGGGCCTTTCACCTACAATGAGCAGTTCTTC
-,TRBJ2-5,-,TRBV15,CATSRSRLQETQYF,TGTGCCACCAGTCGATCTAGGCTCCAAGAGACCCAGTACTTC
TRBD1,TRBJ2-1,-,TRBV6-6,CASSTWDRGDYNEQFF,TGTGCCAGCAGTACTTGGGACAGGGGGGACTACAATGAGCAGTTCTTC
-,TRBJ2-3,-,TRBV9,CASSVRDRPGDDTQYF,TGTGCCAGCAGCGTCAGGGACCGCCCAGGGGACGATACGCAGTATTTT
TRBD1,TRBJ1-1,-,TRBV18,CASSPGQGYTEAFF,TGTGCCAGCTCACCGGGACAGGGGTACACTGAAGCTTTCTTT
-,TRBJ1-6,-,TRBV10-1,CASSLMRVRSRGDNSPLHF,TGCGCCAGCAGTTTGATGCGGGTTCGGAGCCGTGGGGATAATTCACCCCTCCACTTT
-,TRBJ2-7,once,TRBV7-9,CASSLRDRPTYEQYF,TGTGCCAGCAGCTTACGAGACAGGCCAACCTACGAGCAGTACTTC
TRBD1,TRBJ2-2,-,TRBV7-7,CASSSTSGTVTGELFF,TGTGCCAGCAGTTCAACCTCCGGGACAGTCACCGGGGAGCTGTTTTTT
TRBD1,TRBJ1-1,-,TRBV18,CASSRGRQGIGSMNTEAFF,TGTGCCAGCTCACGTGGGAGACAGGGCATCGGGTCGATGAACACTGAAGCTTTCTTT
-,TRBJ2-7,-,TRBV2,CASSGPGSYEQYF,TGTGCCAGCAGTGGCCCGGGGAGTTACGAGCAGTACTTC
-,TRBJ1-2,-,TRBV19,CASSIDWTVGGYTF,TGTGCCAGTAGTATAGATTGGACAGTCGGCGGCTACACCTTC
-,TRBJ1-1,-,TRBV7-6,CASSLGGRRNTEAFF,TGTGCCAGCAGCTTAGGAGGGAGGCGGAACACTGAAGCTTTCTTT
-,TRBJ1-1,-,TRBV7-6,CASSKVPGSTEAFF,TGTGCCAGCAGCAAAGTCCCGGGGAGCACTGAAGCTTTCTTT
TRBD1,TRBJ2-7,once,TRBV27,CASSLSTGGLYEQYF,TGTGCCAGCAGTTTATCGACAGGGGGCTTGTACGAGCAGTACTTC
TRBD1,TRBJ2-7,-,TRBV6-1,CASSIDRGNYEQYF,TGTGCCAGCAGTATTGACAGGGGCAACTACGAGCAGTACTTC
-,TRBJ2-1,-,TRBV9,CASSVYRSNNEQFF,TGTGCCAGCAGCGTATACAGGTCTAACAATGAGCAGTTCTTC
TRBD1,TRBJ1-5,-,TRBV29-1,CSELRGLQPQHF,TGCAGCGAACTCAGGGGGCTGCAGCCCCAGCATTTT
TRBD1,TRBJ2-7,-,TRBV5-1,CASSPGQGAYEQYF,TGCGCCAGCAGCCCGGGACAGGGGGCTTACGAGCAGTACTTC
-,TRBJ2-1,-,TRBV30,CAWSPDGTGSNEQFF,TGTGCCTGGAGTCCCGACGGGACTGGGTCGAATGAGCAGTTCTTC
-,TRBJ1-1,-,TRBV6-5,CASTRTERGTEAFF,TGTGCCAGCACCAGGACAGAACGTGGCACTGAAGCTTTCTTT
TRBD1,TRBJ1-6,few,TRBV15,CATSRGGDRGLPLHF,TGTGCCACCAGCAGAGGAGGGGACAGGGGGCTACCCCTCCACTTT
TRBD1,TRBJ2-2,-,TRBV7-9,CASSPGQGSNTGELFF,TGTGCCAGCAGCCCCGGACAGGGTTCGAACACCGGGGAGCTGTTTTTT
TRBD1,TRBJ1-6,-,TRBV7-9,CASSFSTGSTGAGSPLHF,TGTGCCAGCAGCTTCTCAACCGGATCGACAGGGGCCGGTTCACCCCTCCACTTT
-,TRBJ1-3,-,TRBV6-6,CASSYSRDSGNTIYF,TGTGCCAGCAGTTACTCACGGGACTCTGGAAACACCATATATTTT
TRBD2,TRBJ2-7,-,TRBV30,CAWSQGLAGGLDEQYF,TGTGCCTGGAGCCAGGGGCTAGCGGGAGGGCTCGACGAGCAGTACTTC
-,TRBJ2-2,-,TRBV21-1,CASSKAPDRGTGELFF,TGTGCCAGCAGCAAAGCGCCTGACAGGGGTACCGGGGAGCTGTTTTTT
TRBD2,TRBJ2-1,few,TRBV29-1,CSVDGGGLAGLDNEQFF,TGCAGCGTTGATGGGGGCGGACTAGCGGGCCTTGACAATGAGCAGTTCTTC
TRBD1,TRBJ2-5,-,TRBV4-3,CASSQGNRGVQETQYF,TGCGCCAGCAGCCAAGGAAACAGGGGGGTCCAAGAGACCCAGTACTTC
TRBD2,TRBJ2-2,few,TRBV4-1,CASSPAGGRGTGELFF,TGCGCCAGCAGCCCGGCGGGAGGTAGAGGCACCGGGGAGCTGTTTTTT
-,TRBJ1-1,-,TRBV11-2,CASSLVPQKAFF,TGTGCCAGCAGCTTAGTTCCGCAGAAGGCTTTCTTT
-,TRBJ2-3,once,TRBV7-3,CASSLTAGASTDTQYF,TGTGCCAGCAGCTTAACTGCGGGGGCTAGCACAGATACGCAGTATTTT
-,TRBJ1-1,-,TRBV11-3,CASSLEGDYTEAFF,TGTGCCAGCAGCTTAGAGGGGGACTACACTGAAGCTTTCTTT
TRBD1,TRBJ1-1,-,TRBV7-3,CASSLDRGRTEAFF,TGTGCCAGCAGCTTGGACAGGGGGCGGACTGAAGCTTTCTTT
-,TRBJ2-7,-,TRBV4-3,CASSRDSSSYEQYF,TGCGCCAGCAGCCGAGACTCTAGCTCCTACGAGCAGTACTTC
TRBD1,TRBJ2-7,-,TRBV7-8,CASSQTTGGRDEQYF,TGTGCCAGCAGCCAGACGACAGGGGGAAGGGACGAGCAGTACTTC